This T cell receptor beta chain was observed in a study of blood T cell repertoires in COVID-19 (dated by TCRdb to about 2020). Notes on the research overall: Collaborator samples came from the United States, Italy and Spain and covered acute and convalescent phases of COVID-19. The prospective study material was composed of cDNA or gDNA derived from T cells, B-cell-depleted T cells, or PBMCs. Where available, HLA class I and class II types were obtained from metadata supplied by the sample provider rather than from assay-based typing. The sample metadata nearly always contained a de-identified subject ID, COVID-19 status, age in years and sex. A freely available public database, intended as a resource for researchers studying the immune response to SARS-CoV-2, is where the repertoires were released. Subjects who had been exposed to COVID-19, were actively infected with it, or had recovered from it provided the deeply sampled blood TCRbeta repertoires that made up the dataset. Samples came from the ongoing ImmuneRACE study (first 160 participants) plus 1,254 subjects from 6 global collaborators. Broader findings and caveats from the paper: The quantity of clinical and demographic metadata differed by source and by participant and was supplied without curation.

Regarding this clone: It has no known antigen specificity. There are no base qualities to consult, and no much larger clone falls within one base.

The immunoSEQ Assay, a bias-controlled multiplex PCR, was used to amplify TCRbeta CDR3 regions from genomic DNA. As for the authors' bioinformatics: The number of nucleated cells in each sample was estimated from the amplification of reference gene primers within the assay. To quantify the absolute abundance of each unique TCRbeta CDR3 rearrangement, sequence reads were collapsed and filtered. For each sample, productive Simpson clonality was calculated as the square root of Simpson's diversity index across productive rearrangements. Drawn from immuneACCESS, this table holds only the in-frame rearrangements with V and J called that TCRdb kept. Clones are partly lost; checked studies trace under half to an unresolved V gene and leave the rest unexplained. V and J calls and clone size are copied from that table; D and trimming were computed from the DNA. In this sample the table shows about 220,000 clones, 82% of which occur a single time. The ten largest clones represent roughly 3.5% of the sample.

From the cysteine up to the phenylalanine, the CDR3 has a length of 14 residues. Solely the CDR3 DNA is kept, with 42 bases framed from the first base. V drops 1 base and J drops 10 bases, leaving 15 bases in between. CDR1 is given as SGHNT and CDR2 as YYREEE, both from the germline V gene (reference sequence). Participants in the prospective study were enrolled through a virtual design, were aged 18 to 89 years, and lived in roughly 26 United States geographic areas. Cohort assignment in the prospective study relied on participant-reported clinical history from a screening survey and a study questionnaire. Recovered participants in ImmuneRACE Cohort 3 were defined by two consecutive negative NP/OP PCR tests, clearance by a healthcare professional, or resolution of symptoms. In the prospective study, mobile phlebotomists collected whole blood, serum and a nasopharyngeal or oropharyngeal swab from each participant. Participants in the prospective study had the option to provide additional blood draws and questionnaires over an approximately 2-month period. Blood samples from the prospective study were shipped frozen or at room temperature prior to DNA extraction.

Input material: PBMCs or T cells enriched from blood (not recorded which). The sequence links TRBV5-4 to TRBJ2-1, with a tentative D gene TRBD2 over 6 matching bases. The receptor was derived from a woman aged 55-69 years who had recovered from COVID-19. The DNA sequence reads TGTGCCAGCAGCTTGCAGGAGGGTTTCTCCGAGCAGTTCTTC. It encodes CASSLQEGFSEQFF.